This TCR beta chain emerged from a study of T cell changes during pregnancy in multiple sclerosis. V trimming: 3 bases; J trimming: 8 bases; junction bases outside the gene matches: 10. This CDR3 spans 15 amino acids. Per the germline V gene, CDR1 is SGHVS and CDR2 is FQNEAQ. The table came from immunoSEQ multiplex PCR; TCRdb's copy has only in-frame clones and leaves some out. The sample includes around 100,000 clones, 90% to 95% seen only once; the top ten take 0.7% to 0.9%. The V and J genes are TRBV7-8 and TRBJ2-1, with 7 bases aligning to TRBD1. This clonotype originated in a female donor with multiple sclerosis, enrolled in a pregnancy study. Sequencing used peripheral blood, obtained before pregnancy. The CDR3 sequence is CASSLRTGTADEQFF. DNA of the CDR3: TGTGCCAGCAGCTTGAGAACCGGGACAGCCGATGAGCAGTTCTTC. The whole variable domain, filled in from reference TRBV7-8 and TRBJ2-1, reads GAGVSQSPRYKVAKRGQDVALRCDPISGHVSLFWYQQALGQGPEFLTYFQNEAQLDKSGLPSDRFFAERPEGSVSTLKIQRTQQEDSAVYLCASSLRTGTADEQFFGPGTRLTVL.